Presented here are 26 T cell receptor beta chains from one specimen sequenced in a study of immune evolution from preneoplasia to lung adenocarcinoma. Generated by immunoSEQ multiplex PCR, the TCRdb table keeps only in-frame clones and is missing some. The sample contains more than 5,000 clones, around 88% of which appear only once. The sample consisted of FFPE invasive lung adenocarcinoma tissue. All receptors derive from a person between 45 and 75 years old with lung adenocarcinoma.

V is TRBV7-8 and J is TRBJ1-5; possibly TRBD1 for D (6 bases). The germline V gene has CDR1 SGHVS and CDR2 FQNEAQ. This CDR3 spans 15 amino acids. V was cut by 2 bases and J by 6 bases, with 14 bases left in between. The CDR3 spells CASSLSGQQSQPQHF. The CDR3 DNA reads as TGTGCCAGCAGCTTATCTGGACAGCAGTCTCAGCCCCAGCATTTT.

The chain couples TRBV5-1 to TRBJ1-2; the D is unclear. Germline loops: CDR1 SGHRS, CDR2 YFSETQ. This CDR3 has 15 amino acids. Deletions cut 7 bases from V and 2 bases from J, with 18 bases between. The CDR3 loop is CASSETPPRNYGYTF. The CDR3 DNA reads TGCGCCAGCTCAGAAACCCCCCCAAGGAACTATGGCTACACCTTC. Looking up the rest from reference TRBV5-1 and TRBJ1-2 gives the full variable domain: KAGVTQTPRYLIKTRGQQVTLSCSPISGHRSVSWYQQTPGQGLQFLFEYFSETQRNKGNFPGRFSGRQFSNSRSEMNVSTLELGDSALYLCASSETPPRNYGYTFGSGTRLTVV.

The chain joins TRBV10-3 to TRBJ1-5, with 7 bases fitting TRBD1. After removal of 6 bases from V and 0 bases from J, the junction contained 5 bases not matched to a gene. Looked up from germline, CDR1 is ENHRY and CDR2 is SYGVKD. CDR3 length: 15 residues. The CDR3 region is CAIRATGNSNQPQHF. In DNA, the CDR3 is TGTGCCATCAGAGCGACAGGGAATAGCAATCAGCCCCAGCATTTT.

The chain uses TRBV18 and TRBJ2-2, with 9 bases fitting TRBD2. The CDR3 loop spans 18 amino acids. Germline CDR1 KGHSH, CDR2 LQKENI. J was trimmed by 4 bases and V by 0 bases; bases with no gene match: 9. The CDR3 protein is CASSPPSSGRGGTGELFF. CDR3 bases: TGTGCCAGCTCACCACCAAGTAGCGGGAGAGGGGGCACCGGGGAGCTGTTTTTT.

The chain carries TRBV19 and TRBJ2-3, with a weak D call TRBD1 (6 bases). V lost 6 bases and J lost 6, with 16 bases in between. The CDR3 contains 14 residues. Germline CDR1 is LNHDA and CDR2 is SQIVND (reference sequence). This chain's CDR3 is CASSYSVGADTQYF. The CDR3 nucleotides are TGTGCCAGTAGCTACTCGGTGGGGGCCGATACGCAGTATTTT.

The genes are TRBV14 and TRBJ2-3; D perhaps matches TRBD1 (5 bases). Germline CDR1 SGHDN, CDR2 FVKESK. Trimming took 5 bases from V and 6 from J, leaving 12 bases between them. The CDR3 length is 13 residues. The CDR3 reads CASSYNRRDTQYF. CDR3 sequence (DNA): TGTGCCAGCAGCTACAACAGGCGCGATACGCAGTATTTT.

This clone was seen a few times. V is TRBV27 and J is TRBJ2-5; D not certain. Germline CDR1 reads MNHEY; CDR2 reads SMNVEV (reference sequence). The CDR3 spans 15 residues. V was pared by 4 bases and J by 1 base, with 13 bases between. For the CDR3, the DNA is TGTGCCAGCAGTTACGATGGAAGTAGCCAAGAGACCCAGTACTTC. Translating it yields CASSYDGSSQETQYF.

As DNA, the CDR3 is TGTGCCAGCAGTTCTGGGACAGGGGGGACTGAAGCTTTCTTT. As protein: CASSSGTGGTEAFF. The V gene is TRBV27, the J gene TRBJ1-1; 11 bases agree with TRBD1. The CDR3 consists of 14 residues. The V gene's germline CDR1 is MNHEY and CDR2 SMNVEV (reference sequence). V was pared by 4 bases and J by 5 bases, with 3 bases of the junction left unmatched.

V gene TRBV7-2 combines with J gene TRBJ1-1, with TRBD1 as a possible D gene (6 bases). V shed 1 base and J shed 10 bases, with 10 bases lying between them. Germline lookup yields CDR1 SGHTA and CDR2 FQGNSA. The CDR3 sequence is 12 residues long. CDR3 DNA: TGTGCCAGCAGCTTAGATGGGGGGCGAGCTTTCTTT. Its translation is CASSLDGGRAFF.

The gene calls are TRBV9 and TRBJ2-7; 7 bases fit TRBD2. CDR1 is SGDLS, CDR2 YYNGEE, per germline. V gave up 5 bases and J gave up 0 bases; unmatched junction bases: 8. The length of the CDR3 is 15 residues. The CDR3 coding sequence is TGTGCCAGCAGAACCGGGAGGCCTAGCTCCTACGAGCAGTACTTC. As protein: CASRTGRPSSYEQYF.

On this clone itself: The CDR3 does not close with the conserved phenylalanine or tryptophan, likely indicating a read error. It is unclear where the CDR3 begins or ends on the DNA, so no DNA is shown, and the CDR3 is as TCRdb lists it. The chain couples TRBV6-4 to TRBJ1-2; the D call in the table, TRBD1, was not verified against the DNA. The CDR3 has 9 amino acids, counting both end residues. Germline CDR1 and CDR2: MRHNA and SNTAGT. The CDR3 protein is CASSDGLRR.

This clone has a single count. V and J are TRBV5-1 and TRBJ1-1, with D perhaps TRBD1 (6 bases). V gave up 0 bases and J gave up 9 bases, with 21 bases separating them. This CDR3 region has 16 residues. Germline CDR1 SGHRS, CDR2 YFSETQ. The CDR3 protein is CASSLGHQTPGQKAFF. The CDR3 bases are TGCGCCAGCAGCTTGGGCCACCAGACACCAGGACAGAAAGCTTTCTTT.

CDR3 residues: CAWRGDRGFWEQFF. In DNA form, the CDR3 reads TGTGCCTGGAGAGGGGACAGGGGGTTTTGGGAGCAGTTCTTC. The chain recombines TRBV30 with TRBJ2-1; 11 nucleotides match TRBD1. J lost 10 bases, V lost 3 bases, and 8 bases had no gene match. CDR3 length: 14 amino acids. Germline assignment: CDR1 GTSNPN and CDR2 SVGIG (reference sequence).

The chain has TRBV9 and TRBJ1-4; D is uncertain. Deletions cut 3 bases from V and 0 bases from J, with 9 bases between. This CDR3 comprises 15 residues. Germline lookup yields CDR1 SGDLS and CDR2 YYNGEE. For the CDR3, the DNA is TGTGCCAGCAGCGAATCTGGGGCAACTAATGAAAAACTGTTTTTT. Its protein product is CASSESGATNEKLFF.

CDR3 bases: TGCGCCAGCAGCCAAGGACCCGGTGCCGATACGCAGTATTTT. It specifies CASSQGPGADTQYF. This chain joins TRBV4-1 and TRBJ2-3; D call uncertain. Germline assignment: CDR1 MGHRA and CDR2 YSYEKL. Trimming removed 1 base from V and 6 bases from J, with 11 bases in between. The CDR3 loop spans 14 amino acids.

The chain combines TRBV10-3 with TRBJ2-5; D is possibly TRBD1 or TRBD2 (6 bases each). CDR1 is ENHRY, CDR2 SYGVKD, per germline. The CDR3 loop spans 14 amino acids. The ends were cut back, 8 bases at V and 1 base at J, with 14 bases in the middle. CDR3 protein: CAIGGRTVQETQYF. As DNA, the CDR3 is TGTGCCATCGGGGGGCGGACAGTCCAAGAGACCCAGTACTTC.

The chain combines TRBV20-1 with TRBJ2-1; no clear D gene. This CDR3 contains 11 residues. Germline loops: CDR1 DFQATT, CDR2 SNEGSKA (reference sequence). V was shortened by 2 bases and J by 9 bases, with 8 bases between the two germline ends. CDR3 amino acids: CSARRNIEQFF. Written as DNA, the CDR3 is TGCAGTGCTAGACGGAATATTGAGCAGTTCTTC.

This chain links TRBV11-2 with TRBJ1-1; TRBD1 aligns across 7 bases. V dropped 5 bases and J dropped 0; count of bases not matched to a gene: 6. This CDR3 region has 15 residues. Per germline, CDR1 SGHAT and CDR2 FQNNGV. This CDR3 is CASSGAGTVNTEAFF. CDR3 nucleotides: TGTGCCAGCAGCGGAGCCGGGACAGTGAACACTGAAGCTTTCTTT.

The V call is TRBV30, the J call TRBJ1-1; no firm D call. The CDR3 runs 13 residues. Germline values: CDR1 GTSNPN, CDR2 SVGIG (reference sequence). V shed 3 bases and J shed 7 bases, with 15 bases lying between them. CDR3 loop: CAWRDRYYNEAFF. CDR3 coding DNA: TGTGCCTGGAGAGACCGCTACTACAATGAAGCTTTCTTT.

This chain links TRBV9 with TRBJ2-2; 15 bases are a match to TRBD2. The CDR3 is made up of 16 amino acids. Germline CDR1 is SGDLS and CDR2 is YYNGEE. V gave up 2 bases and J gave up 5 bases; unmatched junction bases: 1. CDR3 protein: CASSVGTSGRTGELFF. CDR3 nucleotides: TGTGCCAGCAGCGTTGGGACTAGCGGGAGGACCGGGGAGCTGTTTTTT.

Here the CDR3 DNA reads TGTGCCAGCAGCTTACGACGGAAGGGCACCGCGAATGAAAAACTGTTTTTT. Residues: CASSLRRKGTANEKLFF. This chain links TRBV7-2 with TRBJ1-4; D is uncertain. This CDR3 contains 17 residues. CDR1 and CDR2 (germline): SGHTA, FQGNSA. V was shortened by 2 bases and J by 5 bases, with 18 bases between the two germline ends.

The genes are TRBV7-2 and TRBJ2-7; the match to TRBD2 covers 11 bases. Trimming removed 5 bases from V and 4 bases from J; junction bases left unmatched: 13. CDR3 size: 17 residues. Germline V gene sequence: CDR1 SGHTA, CDR2 FQGNSA. In nucleotides, the CDR3 is TGTGCCAGCAGCGTACCTACTAGCGGGAGAGTAGGTTACGAGCAGTACTTC. It translates to CASSVPTSGRVGYEQYF.

The chain recombines TRBV7-8 with TRBJ2-5; 10 bases line up with TRBD1. This CDR3 region has 14 residues. CDR1 is SGHVS and CDR2 is FQNEAQ in the germline V gene. Unmatched junction bases numbered 4, after V lost 5 bases and J lost 4 bases. The chain's CDR3 is CASSPGQGLETQYF. The CDR3 nucleotides are TGTGCCAGCAGCCCGGGACAGGGGTTAGAGACCCAGTACTTC.

V is TRBV7-8 and J is TRBJ1-1, with no clear D. The CDR3 extends over 13 amino acids. V was cut by 6 bases and J by 0 bases, with 8 bases left in between. Germline assignment: CDR1 SGHVS and CDR2 FQNEAQ. This CDR3 reads CASRPLLNTEAFF. Written as DNA, the CDR3 is TGTGCCAGCAGACCGTTACTGAACACTGAAGCTTTCTTT.

The chain couples TRBV7-9 to TRBJ2-2, with 7 bases identical to TRBD2. Germline CDR1 SEHNR, CDR2 FQNEAQ (reference sequence). The CDR3 is 16 residues long. After removal of 4 bases from V and 7 bases from J, the junction contained 12 bases not matched to a gene. The CDR3 loop reads CASSSYGLVTGGELFF. In DNA, the CDR3 is TGTGCCAGCAGCTCCTACGGACTAGTAACAGGCGGGGAGCTGTTTTTT.

V is TRBV11-3 and J is TRBJ2-3; D uncertain. V lost 1 base and J 0 bases, leaving 5 bases between the germline ends. In germline, CDR1 is SGHNT, CDR2 YENEEA. This CDR3 has 14 residues. The CDR3 DNA sequence: TGTGCCAGCAGCTTAGGTGGGAGCACAGATACGCAGTATTTT. It specifies CASSLGGSTDTQYF.